Given below is one TCR beta chain in context. The table came from immunoSEQ multiplex PCR; TCRdb's copy has only in-frame clones and leaves some out. This table has around 140,000 clones, 84% appearing once. The V gene end was trimmed by 8 bases and the J gene end by 8 bases; junction bases not matched to a gene: 10. The CDR3 totals 13 residues. The sample is drawn from a study of blood T cell repertoires in COVID-19. Across the study: The cDNA or gDNA used as material had been derived from T cells, B-cell-depleted T cells, or PBMCs.

The sample was peripheral blood. The sequence derives from a man in his sixties with active or convalescent COVID-19. The chain is built from TRBV12-3 or TRBV12-4 and TRBJ1-2, with 8 bases lining up with TRBD1. The CDR3 sequence is CASHGRGPWGYTF. The CDR3 DNA reads as TGTGCCAGCCACGGCAGGGGGCCTTGGGGCTACACCTTC.